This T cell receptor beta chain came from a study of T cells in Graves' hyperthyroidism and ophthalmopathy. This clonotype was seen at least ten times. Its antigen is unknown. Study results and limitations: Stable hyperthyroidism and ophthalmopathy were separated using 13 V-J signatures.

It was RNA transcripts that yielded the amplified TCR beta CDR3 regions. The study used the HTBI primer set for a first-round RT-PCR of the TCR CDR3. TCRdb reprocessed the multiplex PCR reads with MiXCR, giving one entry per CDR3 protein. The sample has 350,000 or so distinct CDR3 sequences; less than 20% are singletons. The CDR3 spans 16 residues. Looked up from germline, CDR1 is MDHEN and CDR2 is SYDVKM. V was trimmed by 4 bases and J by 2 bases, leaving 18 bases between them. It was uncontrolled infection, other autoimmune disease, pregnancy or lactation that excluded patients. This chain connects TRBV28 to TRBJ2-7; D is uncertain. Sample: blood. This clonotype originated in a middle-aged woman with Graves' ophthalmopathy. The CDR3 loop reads CASSSSRLGMAYEQYF. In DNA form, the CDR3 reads TGTGCCAGCAGTTCCTCCCGTTTGGGGATGGCCTACGAGCAGTACTTC.